A selection of T cell receptor beta chains follows, all from one sample in a study of T cells in Graves' hyperthyroidism and ophthalmopathy. TCRdb passed the multiplex PCR reads through MiXCR, listing each CDR3 protein once. The table has fewer than 400,000 distinct CDR3 sequences, roughly 17% seen once. The specimen sequenced was blood. These receptors all come from a man aged 25-40 years with Graves' hyperthyroidism. CDR3s include the opening cysteine and the closing phenylalanine or tryptophan. A D gene is named only where the DNA matches it firmly. Some rows mark clone size as missing; the rest say once, few, many or name a class of expanded clone.

cdr3_aa cdr3_nt d_call j_call v_call clone_size
CASSLAGGGTGELFF TGTGCCAGCAGTCTAGCGGGAGGAGGCACCGGGGAGCTGTTTTTT TRBD2 TRBJ2-2 TRBV6-1 many
CASSQDLSGELFF TGTGCCAGCAGCCAAGACCTCTCCGGGGAGCTGTTTTTT . TRBJ2-2 TRBV3-1 .
CSARDFETGVRELFF TGCAGTGCTAGAGACTTTGAGACAGGGGTACGGGAGCTGTTTTTT TRBD1 TRBJ2-2 TRBV20-1 few
CASSPGQYTDTQYF TGCGCCAGCAGCCCGGGACAATACACAGATACGCAGTATTTT . TRBJ2-3 TRBV5-1 many
CASSPWTGLKNTEAFF TGTGCCAGCAGCCCTTGGACAGGGTTGAAAAACACTGAAGCTTTCTTT TRBD1 TRBJ1-1 TRBV9 once
CSARQLATSYNEQFF TGCAGTGCTAGGCAACTAGCGACCTCCTACAATGAGCAGTTCTTC TRBD2 TRBJ2-1 TRBV20-1 .
CASSSGTGSQTYEQYF TGTGCCAGCAGCTCCGGGACAGGTAGTCAAACCTACGAGCAGTACTTC TRBD1 TRBJ2-7 TRBV7-9 .
CAWSVGPYTGELFF TGTGCCTGGAGTGTAGGTCCTTACACCGGGGAGCTGTTTTTT . TRBJ2-2 TRBV30 few
CASSQALYGDTQYF TGTGCCAGCAGCCAAGCTCTCTACGGAGATACGCAGTATTTT . TRBJ2-3 TRBV3-1 many
CASSQQVGYGYTF TGTGCCAGCAGCCAACAAGTAGGCTATGGCTACACCTTC . TRBJ1-2 TRBV3-1 few
CASSPYGASGAYEQYF TGTGCCAGCTCACCATATGGGGCTAGCGGGGCCTACGAGCAGTACTTC TRBD2 TRBJ2-7 TRBV18 .
CASSQVSRRGAYNEQFF TGTGCCAGCAGCCAAGTGAGCCGGCGGGGAGCCTACAATGAGCAGTTCTTC . TRBJ2-1 TRBV3-1 few
CATSDPWTGGFTDTQYF TGTGCCACCAGTGATCCCTGGACAGGGGGTTTCACAGATACGCAGTATTTT TRBD1 TRBJ2-3 TRBV24-1 many
CASSEPLGGLEQYF TGTGCCAGCAGCGAACCCCTCGGCGGCCTTGAGCAGTACTTC . TRBJ2-7 TRBV6-1 many
CASSRTGISETQYF TGTGCCAGCAGCAGGACAGGCATCAGTGAGACCCAGTACTTC TRBD1 TRBJ2-5 TRBV11-2 many
CAENSDSYNEQFF TGTGCCGAGAATTCCGACAGCTACAATGAGCAGTTCTTC . TRBJ2-1 TRBV30 many
CASSESSGNGELFF TGTGCCAGCAGCGAGAGTTCAGGGAACGGGGAGCTGTTTTTT . TRBJ2-2 TRBV9 .
CASSLFGTGEVQYF TGCGCCAGCAGCTTGTTCGGGACAGGGGAAGTGCAGTACTTC TRBD1 TRBJ2-7 TRBV5-1 many
CASSLEPLYEQYF TGTGCCAGCAGCTTAGAACCCCTCTACGAGCAGTACTTC . TRBJ2-7 TRBV7-9 many
CASTPGGGNQPQHF TGTGCCAGCACCCCCGGTGGTGGCAATCAGCCCCAGCATTTT . TRBJ1-5 TRBV12-3/TRBV12-4 few
CAWTVAGETQYF TGTGCCTGGACAGTAGCGGGGGAGACCCAGTACTTC TRBD2 TRBJ2-5 TRBV30 .
CASSDPRGSGNTIYF TGTGCCAGCAGTGACCCTAGAGGGTCTGGAAACACCATATATTTT . TRBJ1-3 TRBV25-1 .
CASSSGLAVRETQYF TGTGCCAGCAGTTCGGGACTAGCGGTGAGGGAGACCCAGTACTTC TRBD2 TRBJ2-5 TRBV6-1 many
CASGPRTSGMADTQYF TGTGCCAGCGGCCCGCGGACTAGCGGGATGGCAGATACGCAGTATTTT TRBD2 TRBJ2-3 TRBV5-4 .
CASSSLYSGNTIYF TGTGCCAGCAGTTCCTTATACTCTGGAAACACCATATATTTT . TRBJ1-3 TRBV28 .
CASSSRLAGEGEQYF TGCGCCAGCAGCTCACGACTAGCGGGAGAGGGCGAGCAGTACTTC TRBD2 TRBJ2-7 TRBV5-1 many
CASSSLFDEQYF TGTGCCAGCAGCTCCTTATTTGACGAGCAGTACTTC . TRBJ2-7 TRBV11-2 few
CASSLASGGRQETQYF TGTGCCAGCAGTTTAGCTAGCGGGGGGCGGCAAGAGACCCAGTACTTC TRBD2 TRBJ2-5 TRBV12-3/TRBV12-4 .
CASSITLQGLGTEAFF TGCGCCAGCAGTATCACTCTACAGGGGCTGGGCACTGAAGCTTTCTTT TRBD1 TRBJ1-1 TRBV5-1 few
CASSLSLDLGGELFF TGTGCCAGCAGTTTAAGTCTAGACCTTGGCGGGGAGCTGTTTTTT . TRBJ2-2 TRBV28 many
CASSPGSVIDTQYF TGTGCCAGCAGCCCGGGCTCCGTGATAGATACGCAGTATTTT . TRBJ2-3 TRBV7-2 few
CASSDTGQETQYF TGTGCCAGCAGCGACACAGGGCAAGAGACCCAGTACTTC . TRBJ2-5 TRBV12-3/TRBV12-4 many
CASSPQGASSEQFF TGTGCCAGCAGTCCCCAGGGGGCTAGTTCTGAGCAGTTCTTC TRBD1 TRBJ2-1 TRBV12-3/TRBV12-4 many
CSASSNSVYNEQFF TGCAGTGCTAGTTCGAACAGCGTTTACAATGAGCAGTTCTTC . TRBJ2-1 TRBV20-1 many
CSVLGGTGELFF TGCAGCGTTCTGGGAGGGACCGGGGAGCTGTTTTTT TRBD2 TRBJ2-2 TRBV29-1 .
CAAAGTGGSGYTF TGTGCCGCAGCCGGGACAGGGGGCTCTGGCTACACCTTC TRBD1 TRBJ1-2 TRBV10-3 few
CSVVTSGRYEQYF TGCAGCGTTGTGACTAGCGGGAGATACGAGCAGTACTTC TRBD2 TRBJ2-7 TRBV29-1 few
CASSSQGYTEAFF TGTGCCAGCAGTTCCCAGGGGTACACTGAAGCTTTCTTT . TRBJ1-1 TRBV6-1 many
CASLDRLAGVSTDTQYF TGTGCCAGCTTAGACCGGTTGGCGGGAGTTAGCACAGATACGCAGTATTTT TRBD2 TRBJ2-3 TRBV27 once
CASSVWGGTARGMNTEAFF TGTGCCAGCAGTGTATGGGGAGGCACAGCACGGGGGATGAACACTGAAGCTTTCTTT . TRBJ1-1 TRBV2 many
CASRAGTGVYEQFF TGTGCCAGCAGAGCCGGGACAGGGGTTTATGAGCAGTTCTTC TRBD1 TRBJ2-1 TRBV28 many